Detailed here is one TCR beta chain. This sample stems from a study of cytomegalovirus exposure and HLA in healthy donors. The CDR3 loop spans 14 amino acids. V was shortened by 1 base and J by 7 bases, with 10 bases between the two germline ends. Germline V gives CDR1 MGHDK, CDR2 SYGVNS. 13 Jbeta primers and 60 Vbeta primers were used for the PCR. Repertoires were generated with immunoSEQ multiplex PCR, while TCRdb's copy carries only in-frame clones and drops some. The sample includes fewer than 200,000 clones, approximately 84% of them seen just once. This chain uses TRBV25-1 with TRBJ2-2; possibly TRBD1 for D (6 bases). The sequenced sample consisted of PBMCs. The receptor was isolated from a woman aged 45-60 years in good health and CMV-seropositive. CDR3 protein: CASSESWGRGELFF. The CDR3 DNA reads as TGTGCCAGCAGTGAATCTTGGGGGCGCGGGGAGCTGTTTTTT.